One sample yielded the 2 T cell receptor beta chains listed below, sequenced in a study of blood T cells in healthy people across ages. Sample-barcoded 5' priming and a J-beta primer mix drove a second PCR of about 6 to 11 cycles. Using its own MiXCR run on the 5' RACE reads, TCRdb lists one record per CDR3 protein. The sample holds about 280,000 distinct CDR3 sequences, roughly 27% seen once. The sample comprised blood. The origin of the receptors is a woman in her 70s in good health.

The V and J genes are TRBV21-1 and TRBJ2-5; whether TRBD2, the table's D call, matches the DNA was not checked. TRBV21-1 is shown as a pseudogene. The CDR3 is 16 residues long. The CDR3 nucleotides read TGTGCCAGCAGCAAAGGGACTAGCGGGGGCCAAGAGACCCAGTACTTC. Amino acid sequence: CASSKGTSGGQETQYF.

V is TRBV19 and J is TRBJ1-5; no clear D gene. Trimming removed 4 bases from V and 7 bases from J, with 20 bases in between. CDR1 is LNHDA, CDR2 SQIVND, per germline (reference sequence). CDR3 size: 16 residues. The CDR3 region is CASSNPSSALGQPQHF. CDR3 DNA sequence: TGTGCCAGTAGTAACCCAAGTTCTGCGTTAGGCCAGCCCCAGCATTTT.